The text below deals with one TCR beta chain. Libraries from naive CD8 cells were generated from approximately 20,000 to 980,000 sorted cells (with 10%, 30% or 50% RNA). Naive CD8 T cells were sorted as CD8+CD4-CCR7+CD45RA+. This specimen comes from a study of molecular identifiers for immune sequencing clone quantification. TCR libraries were built in bulk with a published protocol and specific TCR primers. A single record per CDR3 protein comes from TCRdb applying MiXCR to the PCR reads. The sample lists 600,000 to 650,000 distinct CDR3 sequences; around 20% were seen once. Germline V CDR1 and CDR2: SEHNR, FQNEAQ (reference sequence). V was cut by 1 base and J by 0 bases, with 10 bases left in between. The CDR3 spans 16 residues.

The receptor was derived from a human donor in good health. Some libraries in this study had Jurkat cell RNA spiked in. The sample comprised naive CD8+ T cells from blood, with Jurkat cell RNA spiked in. Subset reported: FACS-sorted CD8+CD4-CCR7+CD45RA+ naive T cells. This chain links TRBV7-9 with TRBJ2-1; D is undetermined. CDR3 nucleotides: TGTGCCAGCAGCTTAGGTTGGCAGGACTCCTACAATGAGCAGTTCTTC. Amino acid sequence: CASSLGWQDSYNEQFF.